This T cell receptor beta chain was observed in a study of vaccination and CD4 T cells after COVID-19. General study results and limits: Median SARS-CoV-2-reactive clonotype numbers rose nonsignificantly, about 20 to 38.

The study sequenced cultured CD4+ T cell DNA using the Oncomine TCR Beta short-read assay. Genomic DNA was isolated from CD4+ T cells that had been cultured. TCRdb redid the calling of the PCR reads with MiXCR, one entry per CDR3 protein. The sample consists of 17,000 or so distinct CDR3 sequences, around 31% of them appearing once. This clonotype has more than one count but fewer than ten. Its specificity is not known. CDR1 and CDR2 (germline): SGHRS, YFSETQ. The CDR3 length is 12 residues. Trimming took 5 bases from V and 3 from J, leaving 9 bases between them. Sample treatment: roughly nine-day PBMC culture with coronavirus spike peptide pools or control peptides (ViraFEST assay).

The chain employs TRBV5-1 and TRBJ2-7; D is perhaps TRBD1 (6 bases). Material: cultured CD4+ T cells from blood. This TCR came from a human donor with COVID-19. This CDR3 reads CASSGGSYEQYF. For the CDR3, the DNA is TGCGCCAGCAGTGGGGGCAGCTACGAGCAGTACTTC.